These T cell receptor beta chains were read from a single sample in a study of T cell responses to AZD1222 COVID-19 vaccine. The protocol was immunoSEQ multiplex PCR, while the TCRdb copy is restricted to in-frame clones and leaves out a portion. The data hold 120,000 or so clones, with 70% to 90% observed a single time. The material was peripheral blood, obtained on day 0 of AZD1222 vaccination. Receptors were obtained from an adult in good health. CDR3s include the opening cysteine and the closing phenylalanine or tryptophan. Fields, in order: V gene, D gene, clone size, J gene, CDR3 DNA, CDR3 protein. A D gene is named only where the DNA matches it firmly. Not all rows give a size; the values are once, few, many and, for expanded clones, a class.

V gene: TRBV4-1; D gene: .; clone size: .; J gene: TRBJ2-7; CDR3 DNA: TGCGCCAGCAGCCAAGGGACCTCTGAGCAGTACTTC; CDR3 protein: CASSQGTSEQYF
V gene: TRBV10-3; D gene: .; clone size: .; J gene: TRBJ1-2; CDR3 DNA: TGTGCCACGATGGCTAACTATGGCTACACCTTC; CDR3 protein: CATMANYGYTF
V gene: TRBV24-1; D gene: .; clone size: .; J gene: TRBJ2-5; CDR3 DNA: TGTGCCACCAGTGATGCGACATACCACCCCGAGACCCAGTACTTC; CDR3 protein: CATSDATYHPETQYF
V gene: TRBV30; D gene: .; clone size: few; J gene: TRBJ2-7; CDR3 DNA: TGTGCCTGGAGTGTAGCGGGTTACGAGCAGTACTTC; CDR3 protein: CAWSVAGYEQYF
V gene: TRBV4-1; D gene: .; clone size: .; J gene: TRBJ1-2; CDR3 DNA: TGCGCCAGCAGCCAAGATCTCGCGGCCTCTAACTATGGCTACACCTTC; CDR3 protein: CASSQDLAASNYGYTF
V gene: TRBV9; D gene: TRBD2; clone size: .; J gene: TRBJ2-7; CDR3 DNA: TGTGCCAGCAGCGCCGGACTAGCCCACTCCTACGAGCAGTACTTC; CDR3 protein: CASSAGLAHSYEQYF
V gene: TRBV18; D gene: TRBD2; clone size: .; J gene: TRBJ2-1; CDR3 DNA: TGTGCCAGCTCACCAGCTAGCGGAGACTACAATGAGCAGTTCTTC; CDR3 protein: CASSPASGDYNEQFF
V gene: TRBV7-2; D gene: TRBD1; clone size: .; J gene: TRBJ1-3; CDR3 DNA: TGTGCCAGCAGCTTATATGGGCAGGGGGCGAGAGGAAACACCATATATTTT; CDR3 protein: CASSLYGQGARGNTIYF
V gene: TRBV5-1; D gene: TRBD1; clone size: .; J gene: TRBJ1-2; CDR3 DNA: TGCGCCAGCAGCTCGTCCGGGACAGGGAGGGACTATGGCTACACCTTC; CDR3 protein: CASSSSGTGRDYGYTF
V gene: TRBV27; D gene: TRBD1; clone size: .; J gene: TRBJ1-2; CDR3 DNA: TGTGCCAGCGTCTCGGGACAGGGTGTTGGTTACTATGGCTACACCTTC; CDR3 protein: CASVSGQGVGYYGYTF
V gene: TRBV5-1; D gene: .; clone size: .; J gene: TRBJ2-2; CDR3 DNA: TGCGCCAGCAGCTTTAGGTCTGGGGACACCGGGGAGCTGTTTTTT; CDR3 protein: CASSFRSGDTGELFF
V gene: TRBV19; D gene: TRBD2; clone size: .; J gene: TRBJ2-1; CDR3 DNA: TGTGCCAGTAGTAGGCGACTAGCGGGAGGGCCGCTCCTTGAGCAGTTCTTC; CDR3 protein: CASSRRLAGGPLLEQFF
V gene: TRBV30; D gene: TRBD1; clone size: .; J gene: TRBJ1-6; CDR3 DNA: TGTGCCTGGAGGCGGACAGGGGGTAATTCACCCCTCCACTTT; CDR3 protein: CAWRRTGGNSPLHF
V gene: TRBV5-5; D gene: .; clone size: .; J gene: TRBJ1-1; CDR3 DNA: TGTGCCAGCAGCTTCGCCCTCCCCTCTGGGGGGGCGAACACTGAAGCTTTCTTT; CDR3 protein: CASSFALPSGGANTEAFF
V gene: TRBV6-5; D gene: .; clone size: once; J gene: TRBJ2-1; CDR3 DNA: TGTGCCAGCAGGCGTCTGACAGGCAATGAGCAGTTCTTC; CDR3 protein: CASRRLTGNEQFF
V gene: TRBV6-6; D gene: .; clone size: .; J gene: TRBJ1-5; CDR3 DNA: TGTGCCAGCAGCCCTCCGCTTCAGCCCCAGCATTTT; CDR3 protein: CASSPPLQPQHF
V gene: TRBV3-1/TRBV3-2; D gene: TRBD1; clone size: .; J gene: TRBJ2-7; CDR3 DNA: TGTGCCAGCAGCCAAGATCCGACAGGGGACTACGAGCAGTACTTC; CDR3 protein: CASSQDPTGDYEQYF
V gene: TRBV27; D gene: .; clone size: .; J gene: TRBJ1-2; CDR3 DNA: TGTGCCAGCAGTCCGTTCCCCGGGGGGTCCAGGCCCAGCGATGGCTACACCTTC; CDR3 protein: CASSPFPGGSRPSDGYTF
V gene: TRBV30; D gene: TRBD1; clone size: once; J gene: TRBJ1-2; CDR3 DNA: TGTGCCCAGGGGGGGCGGGAGGTAGGTGGCTACACCTTC; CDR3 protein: CAQGGREVGGYTF
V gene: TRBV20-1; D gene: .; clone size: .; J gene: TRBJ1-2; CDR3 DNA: TGCAGTCGACCGTCGCTCTATGGCTACACCTTC; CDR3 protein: CSRPSLYGYTF
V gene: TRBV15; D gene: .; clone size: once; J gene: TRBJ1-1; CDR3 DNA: TGTGCCACCAGCAGAGATCTCATGAGTGAAGCTTTCTTT; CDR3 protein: CATSRDLMSEAFF
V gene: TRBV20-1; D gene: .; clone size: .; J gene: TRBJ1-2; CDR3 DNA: TGCAGTTCCGTTATCCGCGGCTACACCTTC; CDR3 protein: CSSVIRGYTF
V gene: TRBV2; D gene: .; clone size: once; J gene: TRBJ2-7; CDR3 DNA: TGTGCCAGCAGTGATCCGCTACTCTACGAGCAGTACTTC; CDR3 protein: CASSDPLLYEQYF
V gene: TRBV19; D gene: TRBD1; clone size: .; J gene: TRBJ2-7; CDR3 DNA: TGTGCCAGTAGTATGGGACAGGGGGCTAAGGAGCAGTACTTC; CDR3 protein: CASSMGQGAKEQYF
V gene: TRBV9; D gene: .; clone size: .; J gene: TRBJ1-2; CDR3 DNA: TGTGCCAGCAGCGTAGAGGCAATACCGAACTATAACTATGGCTACACCTTC; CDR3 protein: CASSVEAIPNYNYGYTF
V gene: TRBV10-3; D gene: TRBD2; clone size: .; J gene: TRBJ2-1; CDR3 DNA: TGTGCCATCATGGTAAGCGAGCTAGCGGGATCCTACAATGAGCAGTTCTTC; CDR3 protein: CAIMVSELAGSYNEQFF
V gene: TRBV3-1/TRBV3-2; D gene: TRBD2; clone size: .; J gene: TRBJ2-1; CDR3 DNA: TGTGCCAGCAGCCTCCTCACACCGGGACTAGCGGGAGTTAATGAGCAGTTCTTC; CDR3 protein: CASSLLTPGLAGVNEQFF
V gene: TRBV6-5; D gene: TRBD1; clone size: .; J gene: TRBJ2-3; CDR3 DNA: TGTGCCAGCAGTCGACAGGGTTCAACAGATACGCAGTATTTT; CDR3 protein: CASSRQGSTDTQYF
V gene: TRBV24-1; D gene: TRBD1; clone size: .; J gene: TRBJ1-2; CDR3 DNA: TGTGCCACCAGTGATCCGACAGGGAACTATGGCTACACCTTC; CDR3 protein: CATSDPTGNYGYTF
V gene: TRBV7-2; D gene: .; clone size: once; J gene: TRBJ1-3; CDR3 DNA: TGTGCCAGCAGCCGCGCTCGGGGAGGTGGAAACACCATATATTTT; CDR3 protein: CASSRARGGGNTIYF
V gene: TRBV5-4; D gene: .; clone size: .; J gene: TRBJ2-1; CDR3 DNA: TGTGCCAGCAGCTTGATGGGTTACAATGAGCAGTTCTTC; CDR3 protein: CASSLMGYNEQFF
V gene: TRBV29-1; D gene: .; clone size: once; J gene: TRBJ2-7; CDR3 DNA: TGCAGCGTTGAAGACGGATCCTACGAGCAGTACTTC; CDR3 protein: CSVEDGSYEQYF
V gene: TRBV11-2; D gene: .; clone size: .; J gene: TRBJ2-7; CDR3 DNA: TGTGCCAGCGCCACGGGGGGCGCGTACGAGCAGTACTTC; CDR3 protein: CASATGGAYEQYF
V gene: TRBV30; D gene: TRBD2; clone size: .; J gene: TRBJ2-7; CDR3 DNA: TGTGCCTGGAGTAGGGTACTAGCGGTTTACGAGCAGTACTTC; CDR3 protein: CAWSRVLAVYEQYF
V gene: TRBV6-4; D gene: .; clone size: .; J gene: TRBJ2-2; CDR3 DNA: TGTGCCAGCAGTGACGAGGCGGGGGCCACCGGGGAGCTGTTTTTT; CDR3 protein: CASSDEAGATGELFF
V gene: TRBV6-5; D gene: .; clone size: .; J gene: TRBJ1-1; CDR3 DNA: TGTGCCAGCAGCTTGGGGACAATGAACACTGAAGCTTTCTTT; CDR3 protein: CASSLGTMNTEAFF
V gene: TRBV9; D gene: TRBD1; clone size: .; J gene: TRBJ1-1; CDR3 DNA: TGTGCCAGCAGCGAAGGGGGACAGGGGGAGAACACTGAAGCTTTCTTT; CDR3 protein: CASSEGGQGENTEAFF
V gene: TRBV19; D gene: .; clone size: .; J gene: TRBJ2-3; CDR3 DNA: TGTGCCAGTAGTACCGCCGCAGGGTTGGGCACAGATACGCAGTATTTT; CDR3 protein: CASSTAAGLGTDTQYF
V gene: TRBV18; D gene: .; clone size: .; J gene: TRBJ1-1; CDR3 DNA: TGTGCCAGCTCACAGTTTAAGGGTAACACTGAAGCTTTCTTT; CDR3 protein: CASSQFKGNTEAFF
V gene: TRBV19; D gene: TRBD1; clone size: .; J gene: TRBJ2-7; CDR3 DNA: TGTGCCAGTAGTGTCGGACAGGGGATACACTACGAGCAGTACTTC; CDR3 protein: CASSVGQGIHYEQYF
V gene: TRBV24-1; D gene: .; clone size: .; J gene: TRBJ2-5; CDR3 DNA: TGTGCCACCAGCTCCCCCGGGGACACTTTGAGGGAGACCCAGTACTTC; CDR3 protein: CATSSPGDTLRETQYF
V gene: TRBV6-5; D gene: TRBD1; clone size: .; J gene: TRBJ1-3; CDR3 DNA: TGTGCCAGCAGTTACTCGACAGGGCCTAATGAAAACACCATATATTTT; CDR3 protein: CASSYSTGPNENTIYF
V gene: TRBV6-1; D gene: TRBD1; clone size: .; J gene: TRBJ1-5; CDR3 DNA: TGTGCCAGCAGTGAGTCGACAGGGGGCTATCAGCCCCAGCATTTT; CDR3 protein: CASSESTGGYQPQHF
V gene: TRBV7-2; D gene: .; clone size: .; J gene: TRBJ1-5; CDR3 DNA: TGTGCCAGCAGCCCCGGGCGCGGAAGCAATCAGCCCCAGCATTTT; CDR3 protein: CASSPGRGSNQPQHF
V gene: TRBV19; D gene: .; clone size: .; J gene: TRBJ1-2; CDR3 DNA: TGTGCCAGCAAGGAAGTTGGGGTTAATGGCTACACCTTC; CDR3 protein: CASKEVGVNGYTF
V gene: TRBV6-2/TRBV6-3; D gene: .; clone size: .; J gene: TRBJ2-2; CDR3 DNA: TGTGCCAGCAGCCCCACTCACTCGGCCGGGCAGCTGTTTTTT; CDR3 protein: CASSPTHSAGQLFF
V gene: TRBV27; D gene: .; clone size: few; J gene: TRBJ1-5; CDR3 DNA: TGTGCCAGCAGTCCCTCCGCTAGCAATCAGCCCCAGCATTTT; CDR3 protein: CASSPSASNQPQHF
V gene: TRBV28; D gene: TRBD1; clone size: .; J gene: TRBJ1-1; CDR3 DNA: TGTGCCAGCAGTTCGTACCGGGACAGGGAAACACTTGAGCGTGCTTTCTTT; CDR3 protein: CASSSYRDRETLERAFF
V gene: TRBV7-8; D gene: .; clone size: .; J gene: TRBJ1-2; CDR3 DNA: TGTGCCAGCAGCTCAACAGGAGGGGCAGCTAACTATGGCTACACCTTC; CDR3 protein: CASSSTGGAANYGYTF
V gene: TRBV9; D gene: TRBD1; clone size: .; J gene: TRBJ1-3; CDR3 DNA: TGTGCCAGCAGCGCGTTCGGACAGGCCTCTGGAAACACCATATATTTT; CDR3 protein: CASSAFGQASGNTIYF